Reported below is one T cell receptor beta chain. Its antigen remains unknown. V lost 5 bases, J lost 5 bases, and 4 bases stayed unmatched. CDR1 is SGHNT and CDR2 is YYREEE in the germline V gene (reference sequence). The CDR3 extends over 13 amino acids. This sample was taken from a study of beta chain features in type 1 diabetes. Sequenced material consisted of expressed TCRB transcripts (all of the isolated RNA was reverse transcribed). Clones were read by immunoSEQ multiplex PCR, and TCRdb kept only the in-frame ones, dropping some. The profile shows under 300,000 clones, roughly 14% of them singletons. Sorting that relied on CD45RO/CCR7/CD25/CD127/CD95/CD27 yielded CD4+ naive, central memory, regulatory and stem cell-like memory cells. Points from the study as a whole: Shorter templates may be favored by PCR, equally so in patients and controls. In cDNA sequencing, cells with high TCR expression could be over-represented. The naive, central memory and Treg TCRB repertoires looked more alike in patients than they did in healthy donors. Shorter TCRB CDR3s, moderately but significantly so, were found in Type 1 diabetes patients in all four CD4+ subsets.

The receptor comes from a man in his thirties or forties with type 1 diabetes. Sequences were obtained from naive CD4+ T cells from blood. The rearrangement links TRBV5-4 to TRBJ2-5, with 9 bases matching TRBD2. CDR3 nucleotide sequence: TGTGCCAGCAGTGGGGGACTAGCCGAGACCCAGTACTTC. It specifies CASSGGLAETQYF.